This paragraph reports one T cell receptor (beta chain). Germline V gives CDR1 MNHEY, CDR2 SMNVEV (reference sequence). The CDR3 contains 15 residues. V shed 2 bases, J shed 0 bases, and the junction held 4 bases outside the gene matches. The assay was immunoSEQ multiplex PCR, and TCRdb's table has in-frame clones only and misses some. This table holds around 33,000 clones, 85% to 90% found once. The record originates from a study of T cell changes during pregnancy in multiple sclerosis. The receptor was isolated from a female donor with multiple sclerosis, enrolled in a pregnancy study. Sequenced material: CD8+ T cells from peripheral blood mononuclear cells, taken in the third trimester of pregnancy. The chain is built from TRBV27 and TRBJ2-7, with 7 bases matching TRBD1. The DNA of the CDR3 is TGTGCCAGCAGTTTAACAGGGGTCGGCTCCTACGAGCAGTACTTC. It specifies CASSLTGVGSYEQYF.